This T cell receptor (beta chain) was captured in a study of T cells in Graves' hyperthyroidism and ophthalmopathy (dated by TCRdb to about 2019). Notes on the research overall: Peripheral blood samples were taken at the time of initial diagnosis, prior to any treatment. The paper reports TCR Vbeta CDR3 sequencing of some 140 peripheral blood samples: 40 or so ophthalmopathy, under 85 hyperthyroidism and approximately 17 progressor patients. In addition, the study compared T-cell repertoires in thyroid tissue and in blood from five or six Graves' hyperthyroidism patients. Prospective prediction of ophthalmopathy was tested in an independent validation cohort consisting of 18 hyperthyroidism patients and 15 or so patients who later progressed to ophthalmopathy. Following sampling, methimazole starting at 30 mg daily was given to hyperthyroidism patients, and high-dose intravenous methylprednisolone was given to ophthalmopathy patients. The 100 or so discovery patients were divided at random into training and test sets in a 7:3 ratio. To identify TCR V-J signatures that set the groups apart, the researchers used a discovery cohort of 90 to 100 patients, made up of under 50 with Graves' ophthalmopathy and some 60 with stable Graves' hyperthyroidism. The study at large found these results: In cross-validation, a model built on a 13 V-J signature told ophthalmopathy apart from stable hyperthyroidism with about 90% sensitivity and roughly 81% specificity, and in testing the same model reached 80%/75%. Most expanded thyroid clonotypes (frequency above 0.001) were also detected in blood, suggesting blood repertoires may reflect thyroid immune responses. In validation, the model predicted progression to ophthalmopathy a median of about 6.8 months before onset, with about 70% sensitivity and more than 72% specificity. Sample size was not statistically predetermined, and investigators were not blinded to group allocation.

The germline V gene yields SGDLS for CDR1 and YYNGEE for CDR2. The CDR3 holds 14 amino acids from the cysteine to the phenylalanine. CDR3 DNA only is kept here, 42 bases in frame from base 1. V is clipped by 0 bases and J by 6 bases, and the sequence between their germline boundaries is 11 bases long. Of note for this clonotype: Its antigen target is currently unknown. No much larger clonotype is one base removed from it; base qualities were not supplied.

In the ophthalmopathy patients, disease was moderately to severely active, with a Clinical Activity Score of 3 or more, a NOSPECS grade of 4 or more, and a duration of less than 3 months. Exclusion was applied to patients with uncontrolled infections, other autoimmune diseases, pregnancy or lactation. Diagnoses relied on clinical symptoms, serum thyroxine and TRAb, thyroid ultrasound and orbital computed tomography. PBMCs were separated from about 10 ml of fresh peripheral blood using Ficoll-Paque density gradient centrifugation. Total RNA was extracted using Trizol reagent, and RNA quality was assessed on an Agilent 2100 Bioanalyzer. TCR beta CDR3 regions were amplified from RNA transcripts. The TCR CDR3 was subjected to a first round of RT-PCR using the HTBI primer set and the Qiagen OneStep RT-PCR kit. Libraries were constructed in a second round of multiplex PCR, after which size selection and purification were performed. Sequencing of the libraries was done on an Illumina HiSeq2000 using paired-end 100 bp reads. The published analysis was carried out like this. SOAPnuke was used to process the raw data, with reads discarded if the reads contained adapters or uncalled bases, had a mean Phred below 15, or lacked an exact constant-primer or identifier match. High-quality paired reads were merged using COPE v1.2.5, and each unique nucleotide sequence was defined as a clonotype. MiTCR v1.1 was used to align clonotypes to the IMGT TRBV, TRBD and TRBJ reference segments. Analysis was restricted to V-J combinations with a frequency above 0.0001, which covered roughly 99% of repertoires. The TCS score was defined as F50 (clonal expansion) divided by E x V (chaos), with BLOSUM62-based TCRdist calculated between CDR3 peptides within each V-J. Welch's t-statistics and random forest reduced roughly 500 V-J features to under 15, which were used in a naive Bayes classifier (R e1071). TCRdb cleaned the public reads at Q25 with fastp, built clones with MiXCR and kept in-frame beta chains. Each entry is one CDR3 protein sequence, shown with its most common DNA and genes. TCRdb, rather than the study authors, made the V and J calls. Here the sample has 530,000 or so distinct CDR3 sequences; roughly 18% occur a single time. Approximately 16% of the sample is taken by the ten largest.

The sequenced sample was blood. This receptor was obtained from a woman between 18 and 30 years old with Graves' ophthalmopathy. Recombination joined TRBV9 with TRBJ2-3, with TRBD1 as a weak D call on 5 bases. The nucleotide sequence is TGTGCCAGCAGCGTAGAGCAGGGAAGCGATACGCAGTATTTT. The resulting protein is CASSVEQGSDTQYF.